This entry lists 21 T cell receptor beta chains sequenced from one sample in a study of cytomegalovirus exposure and HLA in healthy donors. Researchers ran the PCR with 60 Vbeta and 13 Jbeta primers. Measured with immunoSEQ multiplex PCR; TCRdb has only the in-frame clones, and not every one. The sample lists more than 150,000 clones, about 81% seen once, with 0.7% to 0.95% in the top ten. Sequencing was done on a sample of PBMCs. The receptors here all came from a woman younger than 30 in good health and CMV-seronegative.

The rearrangement uses TRBV25-1 and TRBJ2-7; 7 positions agree with TRBD1. J gave up 5 bases and V 1 base, and 8 bases lay outside the gene matches. The CDR3 length is 15 residues. Germline-derived CDR1 and CDR2 are MGHDK and SYGVNS. The DNA of the CDR3 is TGTGCCAGCAGTGAATTCGGGACAGCCAGCGACGAGCAGTACTTC. Its protein product is CASSEFGTASDEQYF.

This sequence joins TRBV1 and TRBJ1-2. TRBV1 is deemed a pseudogene. This CDR3 spans 15 amino acids. CDR3 sequence reads: CTSSQESEEIYGYTF. In DNA, the CDR3 is TGCACCAGCAGCCAAGAGAGTGAAGAAATCTATGGCTACACCTTC.

The J gene is TRBJ2-5, the V gene TRBV5-1, with 13 bases that match TRBD2. Germline V gene lookup returns CDR1 SGHRS and CDR2 YFSETQ. V was pared by 4 bases and J by 2 bases, with 5 bases of the junction left unmatched. The CDR3 sequence is 16 residues long. This CDR3 is CASSVTSGGPQETQYF. The CDR3 DNA follows: TGCGCCAGCAGCGTGACTAGCGGGGGGCCTCAAGAGACCCAGTACTTC.

This chain links TRBV7-9 with TRBJ1-2, with D possibly matching TRBD1 (6 bases). Trimming shortened V by 5 bases and J by 4 bases, and 14 bases separated the two germline ends. CDR3 length: 14 residues. CDR1 and CDR2 (germline): SEHNR, FQNEAQ (reference sequence). CDR3: CASSHREPGYGYTF. CDR3 nucleotide sequence: TGTGCCAGCAGCCACAGGGAGCCGGGCTATGGCTACACCTTC.

In nucleotides, the CDR3 is TGCAGTGCTATACTCGGGAATGAGCAGTTCTTC. Residues: CSAILGNEQFF. The chain links TRBV20-1 to TRBJ2-1; no reliable D call. Per the germline V gene, CDR1 is DFQATT and CDR2 is SNEGSKA (reference sequence). V was pared by 4 bases and J by 7 bases, with 8 bases between. The CDR3 length is 11 residues.

This chain connects TRBV7-9 to TRBJ1-1, with TRBD1 as a possible D gene (6 bases). This CDR3 spans 15 amino acids. Germline V gene sequence: CDR1 SEHNR, CDR2 FQNEAQ (reference sequence). The CDR3 is CANTDAGAVNTEAFF. The CDR3, as DNA: TGTGCTAACACCGACGCAGGGGCCGTGAACACTGAAGCTTTCTTT.

The gene calls are TRBV2 and TRBJ2-5, with a weak D call TRBD1 (6 bases). The V gene lost 7 bases and the J gene lost 4 bases, with 13 bases spanning the gap. This CDR3 spans 13 amino acids. The germline V gene encodes CDR1 SNHLY and CDR2 FYNNEI. CDR3 amino acids: CASKGELRETQYF. The CDR3 nucleotides are TGTGCCAGCAAGGGGGAGCTTCGAGAGACCCAGTACTTC.

The chain carries TRBV18 and TRBJ2-5, with TRBD2 matching 7 bases. Germline V lookup: CDR1 KGHSH, CDR2 LQKENI. The V segment lost 2 bases and the J segment 5 bases; nucleotides outside the gene matches: 8. The CDR3 is 15 amino acids. CDR3 nucleotides: TGTGCCAGCTCACCAAGTTGGAGCGGGACGGAGACCCAGTACTTC. Its protein is CASSPSWSGTETQYF.

The chain couples TRBV30 to TRBJ2-3, with 13 positions matching TRBD2. The CDR3 consists of 17 residues. Trimming at V came to 1 base and at J to 2 bases, leaving 6 bases not matched to a gene. Germline V gene data show CDR1 as GTSNPN and CDR2 as SVGIG (reference sequence). This CDR3 reads CAWSAGTSGALTDTQYF. CDR3 nucleotide sequence: TGTGCCTGGAGTGCAGGGACTAGCGGGGCCCTCACAGATACGCAGTATTTT.

This clone has just a few counts. The V and J genes are TRBV5-1 and TRBJ1-3; the match to TRBD1 covers 7 bases. Germline V gene data show CDR1 as SGHRS and CDR2 as YFSETQ. The CDR3 extends over 16 amino acids. V dropped 2 bases and J dropped 2; count of bases not matched to a gene: 7. The CDR3 sequence is CASSFLGQATGNTIYF. The CDR3 DNA reads as TGCGCCAGCAGCTTCCTCGGACAGGCAACTGGAAACACCATATATTTT.

The genes are TRBV6-4 and TRBJ1-3; D is ambiguous. Trimming removed 8 bases at V and 2 bases at J, with 10 bases between. The germline CDR1 and CDR2 sequences are MRHNA and SNTAGT. The CDR3 has 13 amino acids. The DNA of the CDR3 is TGTGCCAGCCCTGACGGGACTGGAAACACCATATATTTT. It encodes CASPDGTGNTIYF.

CDR3 protein: CASSYFRGSTYEQYF. The CDR3 DNA follows: TGTGCCAGCAGTTACTTCCGCGGTAGCACCTACGAGCAGTACTTC. The J gene is TRBJ2-7, the V gene TRBV6-5, with D unresolved. This CDR3 has 15 residues. Germline lookup yields CDR1 MNHEY and CDR2 SVGAGI. V lost 1 base to trimming and J lost 2 bases, with 12 bases between them.

This chain uses TRBV29-1 with TRBJ2-7; 9 bases agree with TRBD2. V was pared by 6 bases and J by 9 bases, with 6 bases of the junction left unmatched. This CDR3 comprises 11 residues. Germline V gene lookup returns CDR1 SQVTM and CDR2 ANQGSEA. The CDR3 loop is CSVRGGDLQYF. The CDR3 coding sequence is TGCAGCGTGCGGGGGGGGGACTTGCAGTACTTC.

The rearrangement joins TRBV16 to TRBJ1-2, with D maybe TRBD1 (6 bases). Germline V lookup: CDR1 KGHSY, CDR2 FQNENV. This CDR3 contains 12 residues. Trimming cost V 0 bases and J 10 bases, with 9 bases left between them. This chain's CDR3 is CASSQSQGYYTF. CDR3 coding DNA: TGTGCCAGCAGCCAATCACAGGGCTACTACACCTTC.

The V call is TRBV7-9, the J call TRBJ2-3; TRBD2 matches at 8 bases. Germline values: CDR1 SEHNR, CDR2 FQNEAQ (reference sequence). V lost 6 bases to trimming and J lost 2 bases; unmatched junction nucleotides: 16. CDR3 length equals 18 residues. CDR3: CASRRKREIHRDTDTQYF. The DNA for the CDR3 is TGTGCCAGCAGGCGTAAGCGGGAGATTCACCGGGACACAGATACGCAGTATTTT.

This chain joins TRBV6-5 and TRBJ1-2, with 12 bases aligning to TRBD1. Germline V gives CDR1 MNHEY, CDR2 SVGAGI. The CDR3 is 15 amino acids. With 9 bases clipped from V and 2 bases from J, the junction kept 7 bases outside the gene matches. The CDR3 DNA is TGTGCCAGTTCCGGGACAGGGGGCTTCAACTATGGCTACACCTTC. Translating gives CASSGTGGFNYGYTF.

The chain links TRBV7-3 to TRBJ2-2; weak D call: TRBD2 (5 bases). The CDR3 totals 14 residues. Trimming stripped 8 bases from V and 6 bases from J, with 16 bases between. Per the germline V gene, CDR1 is SGHTA and CDR2 is FQGTGA. CDR3 bases: TGTGCCAGCCAGTTTGCGGGCGCGGCCGGGGAGCTGTTTTTT. Its translation: CASQFAGAAGELFF.

V and J are TRBV6-5 and TRBJ1-6; D is possibly TRBD1 (6 bases). The CDR3 covers 13 residues. Trimming took off 6 bases at V and 7 bases at J, with 10 bases between the two ends. Per germline, CDR1 MNHEY and CDR2 SVGAGI. The CDR3 protein is CASRDRTNSPLHF. Written as DNA, the CDR3 is TGTGCCAGCAGGGACAGAACAAATTCACCCCTCCACTTT.

CDR3 sequence reads: CASSIGPSSDTQYF. The CDR3 DNA follows: TGTGCCAGTAGTATAGGTCCTAGTTCAGATACGCAGTATTTT. V is TRBV19 and J is TRBJ2-3; D is undetermined. CDR1 and CDR2 from the germline V gene are LNHDA and SQIVND (reference sequence). V lost 1 base to trimming and J lost 4 bases, with 9 bases between them. CDR3 size: 14 residues.

The table lists this clone with a count of one. V and J are TRBV7-2 and TRBJ2-3; 7 bases fit TRBD2. The V and J ends lost 1 base and 10 bases, in that order; junction bases with no gene match: 11. Per the germline V gene, CDR1 is SGHTA and CDR2 is FQGNSA. This CDR3 contains 15 residues. The CDR3 nucleotides are TGTGCCAGCAGCTTAGTGGGGGGGGGAGGCCGGGCGCAGTATTTT. Protein product: CASSLVGGGGRAQYF.

The chain combines TRBV7-2 with TRBJ1-2; D unclear. The CDR3 is 13 amino acids. Germline assignment: CDR1 SGHTA and CDR2 FQGNSA. Trimming stripped 1 base from V and 8 bases from J, with 11 bases between. CDR3 region: CASSLGPSRGYTF. The CDR3, as DNA: TGTGCCAGCAGCTTAGGCCCGTCGCGGGGCTACACCTTC.